These 8 T cell receptor beta chains originate from one sample sequenced in a study of cytomegalovirus exposure and HLA in healthy donors. PCR amplification relied on 60 Vbeta primers (plus 13 Jbeta primers). Assay: immunoSEQ multiplex PCR; the TCRdb copy retains only in-frame clones and omits some. Of roughly 130,000 clones in the sample, approximately 67% were seen once. The sample taken for sequencing was PBMCs. Receptor source: an older woman in good health and CMV-seronegative.

About this clone: Other DNA sequences within the sample encode an identical CDR3. The chain joins TRBV4-2 to TRBJ2-5, with 7 bases that match TRBD2. Germline lookup yields CDR1 LGHNA and CDR2 YNFKEQ. J gave up 4 bases and V 1 base, and 12 bases lay outside the gene matches. The CDR3 is 17 amino acids. CDR3 amino acids: CASSQVASGTVLETQYF. The CDR3 region has the DNA TGTGCCAGCAGCCAAGTGGCCAGCGGGACGGTTTTAGAGACCCAGTACTTC.

This clone was counted a few times. The chain has TRBV4-3 and TRBJ2-1; D remains ambiguous. V was shortened by 0 bases and J by 0 bases, with 6 bases between the two germline ends. The CDR3 is 15 residues long. Per the germline V gene, CDR1 is LGHNA and CDR2 is YSLEER. The CDR3 is CASSQDLSSYNEQFF. DNA of the CDR3: TGCGCCAGCAGCCAAGATCTGAGCTCCTACAATGAGCAGTTCTTC.

This clone was recorded once. The chain is built from TRBV25-1 and TRBJ2-7; no clear D gene. The CDR3 consists of 12 residues. V was pared by 4 bases and J by 6 bases, with 10 bases between. Germline assignment: CDR1 MGHDK and CDR2 SYGVNS. Written as DNA, the CDR3 is TGTGCCAGCAGTGTCGGTGGGCTCGAGCAGTACTTC. Translated: CASSVGGLEQYF.

This chain uses TRBV6-5 with TRBJ2-7, with a weak D call TRBD2 (6 bases). Germline CDR1 and CDR2: MNHEY and SVGAGI. V lost 7 bases, J lost 2 bases, and 12 bases lay in between. The CDR3 sequence is 13 residues long. CDR3 coding DNA: TGTGCCAGCAAGGAGGGGCCTACCTACGAGCAGTACTTC. Residues: CASKEGPTYEQYF.

A word on this clone: The junction and the germline gene differ at one end; a read error may be behind it. Other DNA sequences in this specimen translate into the identical CDR3. The chain is built from TRBV7-2 and TRBJ2-2; no clear D. Germline assignment: CDR1 SGHTA and CDR2 FQGNSA. The CDR3 has 17 amino acids. The CDR3 DNA follows: TGCGCCAGCAGCCCCTCTCCCGTCACACTAACCACCGGGGAGCTGTTTTTT. This gives the protein CASSPSPVTLTTGELFF.

In the case of this clone: Other DNA sequences within the sample encode an identical CDR3. V gene TRBV2 combines with J gene TRBJ2-2; 7 bases fit TRBD2. Germline V gene data show CDR1 as SNHLY and CDR2 as FYNNEI. Trimming took 6 bases from V and 3 from J; bases not matched to a gene: 4. The CDR3 length is 14 residues. The DNA for the CDR3 is TGTGCCAGCAGGATGGGGGGGGACACCGGGGAGCTGTTTTTT. Its translation: CASRMGGDTGELFF.

V and J are TRBV7-9 and TRBJ2-3, with D perhaps matching TRBD2 (5 bases). The CDR3 extends over 17 amino acids. The V end lost 3 bases, the J end lost 4 bases, and 20 bases lay between the germline ends. CDR1 is SEHNR, CDR2 FQNEAQ, per germline (reference sequence). The CDR3: CASSFPRGKGSADTQYF. CDR3 bases: TGTGCCAGCAGCTTCCCTCGGGGAAAGGGCAGCGCAGATACGCAGTATTTT. Looking up the rest from reference TRBV7-9 and TRBJ2-3 gives the full variable domain: DTGVSQNPRHKITKRGQNVTFRCDPISEHNRLYWYRQTLGQGPEFLTYFQNEAQLEKSRLLSDRFSAERPKGSFSTLEIQRTEQGDSAMYLCASSFPRGKGSADTQYFGPGTRLTVL.

The table lists this clone with a few counts. Different DNA sequences within this sample yield the same CDR3. This chain uses TRBV7-9 with TRBJ2-5; D is perhaps TRBD2 (5 bases). The CDR3 is made up of 14 amino acids. V was pared by 4 bases and J by 2 bases, with 11 bases between. The germline V gene encodes CDR1 SEHNR and CDR2 FQNEAQ (reference sequence). CDR3 loop: CASSSSGPQETQYF. In DNA, the CDR3 is TGTGCCAGCAGCTCCAGCGGTCCACAAGAGACCCAGTACTTC.